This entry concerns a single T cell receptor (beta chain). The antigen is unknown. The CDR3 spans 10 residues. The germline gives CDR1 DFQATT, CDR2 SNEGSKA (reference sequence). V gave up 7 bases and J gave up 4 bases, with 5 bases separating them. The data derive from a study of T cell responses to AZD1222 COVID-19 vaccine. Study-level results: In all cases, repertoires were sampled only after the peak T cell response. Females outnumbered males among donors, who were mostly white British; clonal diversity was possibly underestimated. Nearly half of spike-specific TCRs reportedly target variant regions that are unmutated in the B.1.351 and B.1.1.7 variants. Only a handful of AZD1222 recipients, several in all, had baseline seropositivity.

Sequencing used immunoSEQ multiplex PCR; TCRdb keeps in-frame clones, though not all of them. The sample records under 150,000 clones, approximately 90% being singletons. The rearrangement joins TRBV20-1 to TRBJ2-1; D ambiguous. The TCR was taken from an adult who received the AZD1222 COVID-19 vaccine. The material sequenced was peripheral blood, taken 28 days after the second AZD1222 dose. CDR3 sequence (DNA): TGCAGTGACCGATACAATGAGCAGTTCTTC. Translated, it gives CSDRYNEQFF.